This note documents a single T cell receptor (beta chain) sequence. The data were taken from a study of blood T cell repertoires in COVID-19. In the original workflow: Nucleated cell number was recorded as an estimate derived from reference gene primer amplification. The assay was immunoSEQ multiplex PCR, and TCRdb's table has in-frame clones only and misses some. That table gives V, J and clone size, and the DNA gave D and trimming. The sample holds 380,000 or so clones, roughly 88% seen once. This CDR3 has 16 residues. Germline V CDR1 and CDR2: MDHEN, SYDVKM. The ends were cut back, 5 bases at V and 4 bases at J, with 15 bases in the middle. Participants had their cohort set by participant-reported clinical history.

The TCR sequence derives from a woman aged 25 to 39 with acute COVID-19. The chain couples TRBV28 to TRBJ1-6; tentative D call: TRBD1 (6 bases). The material sequenced was PBMCs or T cells enriched from blood (not recorded which). This CDR3 reads CASSLRQDSYNSPLHF. CDR3 sequence (DNA): TGTGCCAGCAGTCTAAGACAGGACTCGTATAATTCACCCCTCCACTTT. The whole variable domain, remainder taken from reference TRBV28 and TRBJ1-6, is DVKVTQSSRYLVKRTGEKVFLECVQDMDHENMFWYRQDPGLGLRLIYFSYDVKMKEKGDIPEGYSVSREKKERFSLILESASTNQTSMYLCASSLRQDSYNSPLHFGNGTRLTVT.